The entry below gives a single T cell receptor beta chain sequence along with its context. The CDR3 runs to 14 residues. Trimming took 5 bases from V and 6 from J, leaving 16 bases between them. Germline CDR1 and CDR2: SGHAT and FQNNGV. Profiled with immunoSEQ multiplex PCR; TCRdb holds only in-frame clones, not every one. The table shows tens of thousands of clones, with 85% to 95% occurring only once. These data are taken from a study of T cell changes during pregnancy in multiple sclerosis. The source is a female donor with multiple sclerosis, enrolled in a pregnancy study. This chain links TRBV11-2 with TRBJ1-1, with D tentatively TRBD1 (6 bases). The material was CD4+ T cells from peripheral blood mononuclear cells, obtained in the second trimester of pregnancy. CDR3 sequence reads: CASSPGQLWAEAFF. As DNA, the CDR3 is TGTGCCAGCAGCCCCGGACAGCTTTGGGCTGAAGCTTTCTTT.